This entry lists 9 T cell receptor beta chains sequenced from one sample in a study of blood T cell repertoires in COVID-19. The table came from immunoSEQ multiplex PCR; TCRdb's copy has only in-frame clones and leaves some out. The table has about 150,000 clones, roughly 85% seen once; the top ten hold more than 9%. Sequencing was performed on peripheral blood. Every receptor here comes from a woman of 80 years or more with active or convalescent COVID-19.

This clone was picked up a small number of times. The chain recombines TRBV6-5 with TRBJ1-1, with no clear D. Trimming removed 10 bases at V and 0 bases at J, with 12 bases between. Germline values: CDR1 MNHEY, CDR2 SVGAGI. The CDR3 length is 13 residues. CDR3 sequence (DNA): TGTGCCACCCTGCAAGAGGTGAACACTGAAGCTTTCTTT. It is translated as CATLQEVNTEAFF.

This chain links TRBV5-1 with TRBJ2-4; 7 positions match TRBD1. The CDR3 totals 16 residues. Germline CDR1 is SGHRS and CDR2 is YFSETQ. Trimming took 1 base from V and 6 from J; bases not matched to a gene: 10. CDR3 DNA sequence: TGCGCCAGCAGCTTGAATCCCACAGGGGCCGGAAACATTCAGTACTTC. Encoded protein: CASSLNPTGAGNIQYF. The full variable domain, completed using reference TRBV5-1 and TRBJ2-4, is KAGVTQTPRYLIKTRGQQVTLSCSPISGHRSVSWYQQTPGQGLQFLFEYFSETQRNKGNFPGRFSGRQFSNSRSEMNVSTLELGDSALYLCASSLNPTGAGNIQYFGAGTRLSVL.

The chain has TRBV19 and TRBJ2-1; 9 nucleotides line up with TRBD2. V lost 7 bases to trimming and J lost 3 bases; unmatched junction nucleotides: 7. Germline lookup yields CDR1 LNHDA and CDR2 SQIVND (reference sequence). This CDR3 contains 15 residues. The CDR3 spells CASTKAGGRYNEQFF. CDR3 nucleotides: TGTGCCAGTACTAAAGCGGGAGGCCGCTACAATGAGCAGTTCTTC.

The chain combines TRBV12-3 or TRBV12-4 with TRBJ1-2, with a possible D match to TRBD1 (5 bases). V gave up 5 bases and J gave up 7 bases, with 14 bases separating them. The CDR3 totals 13 residues. Here the CDR3 DNA reads TGTGCCAGCAGTCCCCCTTGGGGGGTTGGCTACACCTTC. Translation: CASSPPWGVGYTF.

The rearrangement links TRBV7-9 to TRBJ2-3; maybe TRBD1 (6 bases). The V gene lost 5 bases and the J gene lost 5 bases, with 11 bases spanning the gap. CDR1 and CDR2 from the germline V gene are SEHNR and FQNEAQ (reference sequence). The CDR3 runs to 13 residues. CDR3 loop: CASSPLGGDTQYF. DNA for the CDR3: TGTGCCAGCAGCCCTTTAGGGGGAGATACGCAGTATTTT.

V usage is TRBV6-5 and J usage is TRBJ1-2; 7 bases are shared with TRBD1. The CDR3 contains 13 residues. Germline CDR1 reads MNHEY; CDR2 reads SVGAGI. The trim removed 5 bases at V and 3 bases at J, leaving 3 bases unmatched. DNA of the CDR3: TGTGCCAGCAGTAATGACAGGGACTATGGCTACACCTTC. Protein sequence: CASSNDRDYGYTF.

The chain employs TRBV18 and TRBJ2-2, with TRBD1 matching over 7 bases. Trimming removed 3 bases from V and 5 bases from J; junction bases left unmatched: 9. The germline V gene encodes CDR1 KGHSH and CDR2 LQKENI. This CDR3 spans 16 amino acids. For the CDR3, the DNA is TGTGCCAGCTCACCCCTCGGGACAGTTAATACCGGGGAGCTGTTTTTT. It specifies CASSPLGTVNTGELFF.

This clone was seen more than once but under ten times. The V call is TRBV12-5, the J call TRBJ1-2; 7 nucleotides line up with TRBD1. This CDR3 spans 14 amino acids. Trimming took 1 base from V and 7 from J; bases not matched to a gene: 6. The germline V gene has CDR1 LGHNT and CDR2 FRNRAP. In nucleotides, the CDR3 is TGTGCTAGTGGTTTGGGGGACAGTCGACCTGGCTACACCTTC. This translates into CASGLGDSRPGYTF. Full variable domain (rest looked up from reference TRBV12-5 and TRBJ1-2): DARVTQTPRHKVTEMGQEVTMRCQPILGHNTVFWYRQTMMQGLELLAYFRNRAPLDDSGMPKDRFSAEMPDATLATLKIQPSEPRDSAVYFCASGLGDSRPGYTFGSGTRLTVV.

The rearrangement joins TRBV28 to TRBJ1-1; TRBD1 is a possible D gene (6 bases). The germline V gene encodes CDR1 MDHEN and CDR2 SYDVKM. V lost 4 bases and J 4 bases, leaving 19 bases between the germline ends. This CDR3 region has 16 residues. The CDR3 DNA reads TGTGCCAGCAGTTCCCGACCCGCAACAGGGAGCACTGAAGCTTTCTTT. This encodes CASSSRPATGSTEAFF.